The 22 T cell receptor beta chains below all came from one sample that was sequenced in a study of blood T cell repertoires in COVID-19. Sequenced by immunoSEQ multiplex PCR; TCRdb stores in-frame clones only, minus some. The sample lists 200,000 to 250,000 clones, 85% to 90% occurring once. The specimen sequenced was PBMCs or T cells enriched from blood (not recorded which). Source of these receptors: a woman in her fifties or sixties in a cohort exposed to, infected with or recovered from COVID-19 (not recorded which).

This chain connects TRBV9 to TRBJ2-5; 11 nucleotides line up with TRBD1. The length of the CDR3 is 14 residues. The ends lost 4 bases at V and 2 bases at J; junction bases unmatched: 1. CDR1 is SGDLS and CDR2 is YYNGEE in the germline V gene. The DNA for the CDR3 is TGTGCCAGCAGCCGGGACAGGGGGCAAGAGACCCAGTACTTC. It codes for CASSRDRGQETQYF.

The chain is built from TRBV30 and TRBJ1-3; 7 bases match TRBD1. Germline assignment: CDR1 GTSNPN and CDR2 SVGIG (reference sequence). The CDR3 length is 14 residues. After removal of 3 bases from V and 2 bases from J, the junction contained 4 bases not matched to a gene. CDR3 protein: CAWSAGGPGNTIYF. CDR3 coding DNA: TGTGCCTGGAGCGCAGGGGGGCCTGGAAACACCATATATTTT.

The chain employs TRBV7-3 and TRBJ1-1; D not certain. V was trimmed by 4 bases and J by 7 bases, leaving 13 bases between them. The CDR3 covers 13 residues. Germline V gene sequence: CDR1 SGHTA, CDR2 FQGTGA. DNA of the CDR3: TGTGCCAGCAGCTCCATAATACCAGGTGAAGCTTTCTTT. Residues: CASSSIIPGEAFF.

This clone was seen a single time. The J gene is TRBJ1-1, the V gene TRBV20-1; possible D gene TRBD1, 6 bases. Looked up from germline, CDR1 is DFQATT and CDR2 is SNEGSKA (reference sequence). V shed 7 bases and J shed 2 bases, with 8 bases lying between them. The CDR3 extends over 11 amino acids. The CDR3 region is CSGTANTEAFF. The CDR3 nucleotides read TGCAGTGGGACAGCAAACACTGAAGCTTTCTTT.

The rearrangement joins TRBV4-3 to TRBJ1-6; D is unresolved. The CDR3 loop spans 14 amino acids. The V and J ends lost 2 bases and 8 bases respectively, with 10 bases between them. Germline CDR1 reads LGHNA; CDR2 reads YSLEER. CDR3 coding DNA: TGCGCCAGCAGCCAAAGTACAAGTGATTCACCCCTCCACTTT. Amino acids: CASSQSTSDSPLHF.

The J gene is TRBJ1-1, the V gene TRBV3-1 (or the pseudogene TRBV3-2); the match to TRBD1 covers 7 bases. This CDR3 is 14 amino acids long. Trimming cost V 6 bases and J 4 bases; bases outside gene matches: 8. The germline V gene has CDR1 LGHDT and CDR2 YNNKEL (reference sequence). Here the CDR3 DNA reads TGTGCCAGCAGTTTAAGGGGGCGAGGCACTGAAGCTTTCTTT. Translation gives CASSLRGRGTEAFF.

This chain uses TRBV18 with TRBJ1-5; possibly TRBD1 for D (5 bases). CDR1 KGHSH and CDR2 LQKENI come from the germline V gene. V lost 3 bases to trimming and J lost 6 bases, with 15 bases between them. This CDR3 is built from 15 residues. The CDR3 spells CASSPTPQGGQPQHF. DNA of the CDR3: TGTGCCAGCTCACCGACCCCCCAGGGTGGTCAGCCCCAGCATTTT.

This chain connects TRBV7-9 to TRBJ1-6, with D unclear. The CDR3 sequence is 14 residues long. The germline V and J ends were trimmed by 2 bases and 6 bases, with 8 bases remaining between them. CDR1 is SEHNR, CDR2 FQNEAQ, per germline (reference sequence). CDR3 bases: TGTGCCAGCAGCTTATTACTCATTAATTCACCCCTCCACTTT. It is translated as CASSLLLINSPLHF.

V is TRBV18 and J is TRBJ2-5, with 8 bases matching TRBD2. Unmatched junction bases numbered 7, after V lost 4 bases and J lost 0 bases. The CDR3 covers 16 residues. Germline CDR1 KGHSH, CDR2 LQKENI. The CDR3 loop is CASSLNSGANQETQYF. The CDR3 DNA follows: TGTGCCAGCTCACTCAATAGCGGGGCGAACCAAGAGACCCAGTACTTC.

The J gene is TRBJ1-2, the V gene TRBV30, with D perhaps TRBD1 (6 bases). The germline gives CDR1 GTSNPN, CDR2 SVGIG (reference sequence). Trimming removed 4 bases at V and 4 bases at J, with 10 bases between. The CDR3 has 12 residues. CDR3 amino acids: CAWTRTVYGYTF. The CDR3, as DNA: TGTGCCTGGACCCGGACAGTCTATGGCTACACCTTC. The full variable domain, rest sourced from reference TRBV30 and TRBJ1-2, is SQTIHQWPATLVQPVGSPLSLECTVEGTSNPNLYWYRQAAGRGLQLLFYSVGIGQISSEVPQNLSASRPQDRQFILSSKKLLLSDSGFYLCAWTRTVYGYTFGSGTRLTVV.

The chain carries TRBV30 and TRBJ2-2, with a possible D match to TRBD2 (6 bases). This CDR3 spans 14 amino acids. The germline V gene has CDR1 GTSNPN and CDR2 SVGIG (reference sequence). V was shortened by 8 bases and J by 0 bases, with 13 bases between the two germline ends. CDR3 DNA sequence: TGTGCCCGGGAGCGGGCGGCGAACACCGGGGAGCTGTTTTTT. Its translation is CARERAANTGELFF. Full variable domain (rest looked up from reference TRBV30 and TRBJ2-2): SQTIHQWPATLVQPVGSPLSLECTVEGTSNPNLYWYRQAAGRGLQLLFYSVGIGQISSEVPQNLSASRPQDRQFILSSKKLLLSDSGFYLCARERAANTGELFFGEGSRLTVL.

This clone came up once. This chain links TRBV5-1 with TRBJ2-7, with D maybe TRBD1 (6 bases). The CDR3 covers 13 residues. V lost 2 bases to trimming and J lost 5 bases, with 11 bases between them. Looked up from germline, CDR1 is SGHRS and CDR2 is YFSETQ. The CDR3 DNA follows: TGCGCCAGCAGCTTACAACAGGGAAACGAGCAGTACTTC. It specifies CASSLQQGNEQYF.

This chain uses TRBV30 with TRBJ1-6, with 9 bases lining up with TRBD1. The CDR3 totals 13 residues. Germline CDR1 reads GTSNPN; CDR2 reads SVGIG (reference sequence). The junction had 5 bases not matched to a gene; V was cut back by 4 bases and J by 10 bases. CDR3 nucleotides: TGTGCCTGGAACCGACAGGGGGTCTCACCCCTCCACTTT. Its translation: CAWNRQGVSPLHF.

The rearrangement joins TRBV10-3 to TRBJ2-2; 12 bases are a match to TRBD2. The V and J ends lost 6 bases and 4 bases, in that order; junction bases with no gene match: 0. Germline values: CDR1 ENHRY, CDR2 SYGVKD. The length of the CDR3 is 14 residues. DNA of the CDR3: TGTGCCATCAGGACTAGCGGGGGCACCGGGGAGCTGTTTTTT. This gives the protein CAIRTSGGTGELFF.

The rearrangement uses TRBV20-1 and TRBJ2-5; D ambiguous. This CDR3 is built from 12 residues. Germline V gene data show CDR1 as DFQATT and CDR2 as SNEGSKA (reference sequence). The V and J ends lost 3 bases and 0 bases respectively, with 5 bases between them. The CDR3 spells CSASLYQETQYF. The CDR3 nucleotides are TGCAGTGCTAGTCTATACCAAGAGACCCAGTACTTC.

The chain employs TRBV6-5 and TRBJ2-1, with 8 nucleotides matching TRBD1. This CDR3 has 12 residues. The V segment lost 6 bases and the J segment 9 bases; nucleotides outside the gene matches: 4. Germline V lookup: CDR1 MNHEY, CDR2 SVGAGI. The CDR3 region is CASRRQGPEQFF. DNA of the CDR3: TGTGCCAGCAGACGACAGGGGCCTGAGCAGTTCTTC.

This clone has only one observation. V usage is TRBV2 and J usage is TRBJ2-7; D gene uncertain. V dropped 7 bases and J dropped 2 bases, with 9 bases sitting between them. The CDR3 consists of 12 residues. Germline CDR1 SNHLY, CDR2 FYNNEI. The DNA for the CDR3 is TGTGCCAGCACTGGGCCTCCCTACGAGCAGTACTTC. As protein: CASTGPPYEQYF.

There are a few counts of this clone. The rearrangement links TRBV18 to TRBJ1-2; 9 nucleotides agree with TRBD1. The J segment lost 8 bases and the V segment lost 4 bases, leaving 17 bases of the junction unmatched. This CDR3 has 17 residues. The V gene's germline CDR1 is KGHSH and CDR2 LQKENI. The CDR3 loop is CASSLNQRDRDMDGYTF. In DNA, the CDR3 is TGTGCCAGCTCACTGAATCAGAGGGACAGGGATATGGACGGCTACACCTTC.

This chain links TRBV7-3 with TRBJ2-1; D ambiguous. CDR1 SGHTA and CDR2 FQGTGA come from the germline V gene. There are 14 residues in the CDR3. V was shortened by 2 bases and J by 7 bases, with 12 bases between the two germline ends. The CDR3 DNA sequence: TGTGCCAGCAGCTTAGAACGAGTCAAGAATGAGCAGTTCTTC. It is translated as CASSLERVKNEQFF.

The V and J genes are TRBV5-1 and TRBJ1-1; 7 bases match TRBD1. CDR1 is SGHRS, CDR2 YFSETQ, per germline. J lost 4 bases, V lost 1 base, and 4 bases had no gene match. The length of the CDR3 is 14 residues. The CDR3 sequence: CASSLQGGSTEAFF. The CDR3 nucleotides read TGCGCCAGCAGCTTGCAGGGGGGATCCACTGAAGCTTTCTTT.

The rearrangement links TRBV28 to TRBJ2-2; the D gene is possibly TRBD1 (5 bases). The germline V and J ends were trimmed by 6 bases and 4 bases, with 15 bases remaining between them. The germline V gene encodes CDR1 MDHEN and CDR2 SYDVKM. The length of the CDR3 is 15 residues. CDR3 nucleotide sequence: TGTGCCAGCAGCTTTCCTCAGGGCCGCACCGGGGAGCTGTTTTTT. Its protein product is CASSFPQGRTGELFF.

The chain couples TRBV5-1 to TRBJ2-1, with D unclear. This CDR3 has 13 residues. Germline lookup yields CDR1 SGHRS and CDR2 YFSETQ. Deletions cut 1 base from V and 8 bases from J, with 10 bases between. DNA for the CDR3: TGCGCCAGCAGCTTGATTAAACCGGATGAGCAGTTCTTC. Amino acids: CASSLIKPDEQFF.